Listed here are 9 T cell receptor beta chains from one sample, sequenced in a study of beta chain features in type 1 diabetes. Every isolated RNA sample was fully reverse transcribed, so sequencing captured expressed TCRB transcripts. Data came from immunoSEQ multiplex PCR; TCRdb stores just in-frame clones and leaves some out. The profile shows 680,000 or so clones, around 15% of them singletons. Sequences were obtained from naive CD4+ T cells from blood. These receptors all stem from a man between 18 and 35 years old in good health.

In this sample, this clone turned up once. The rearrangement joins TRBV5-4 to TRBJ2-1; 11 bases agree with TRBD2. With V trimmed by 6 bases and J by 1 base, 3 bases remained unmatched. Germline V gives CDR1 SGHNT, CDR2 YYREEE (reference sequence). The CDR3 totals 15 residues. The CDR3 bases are TGTGCCAGCATGGGACTAGCGGAATCCTACAATGAGCAGTTCTTC. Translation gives CASMGLAESYNEQFF.

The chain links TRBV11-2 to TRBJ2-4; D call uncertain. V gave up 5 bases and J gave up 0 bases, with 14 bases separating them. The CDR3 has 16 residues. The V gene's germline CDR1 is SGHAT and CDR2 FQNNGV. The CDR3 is CASSPAAQLAKNIQYF. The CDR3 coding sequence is TGTGCCAGCAGCCCGGCGGCTCAACTAGCCAAAAACATTCAGTACTTC.

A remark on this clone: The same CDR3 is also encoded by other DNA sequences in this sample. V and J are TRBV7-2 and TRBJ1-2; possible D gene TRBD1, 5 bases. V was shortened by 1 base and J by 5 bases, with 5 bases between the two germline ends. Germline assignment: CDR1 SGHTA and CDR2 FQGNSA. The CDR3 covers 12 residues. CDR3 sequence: CASSLGGYGYTF. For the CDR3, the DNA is TGTGCCAGCAGCTTAGGGGGGTATGGCTACACCTTC.

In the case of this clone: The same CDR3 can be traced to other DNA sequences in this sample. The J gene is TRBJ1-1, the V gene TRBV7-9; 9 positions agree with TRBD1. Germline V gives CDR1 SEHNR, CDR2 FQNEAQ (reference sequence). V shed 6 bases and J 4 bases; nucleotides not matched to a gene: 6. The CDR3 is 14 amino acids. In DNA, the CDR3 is TGTGCCAGCAGTCTGGACAGGGGAGGCACTGAAGCTTTCTTT. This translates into CASSLDRGGTEAFF.

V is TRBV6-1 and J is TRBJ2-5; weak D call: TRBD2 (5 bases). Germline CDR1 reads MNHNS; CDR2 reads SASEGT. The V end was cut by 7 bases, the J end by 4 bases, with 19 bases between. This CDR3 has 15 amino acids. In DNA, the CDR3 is TGTGCCAGCAACCTACCCTCGAAGGGAGTAGAGACCCAGTACTTC. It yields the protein CASNLPSKGVETQYF.

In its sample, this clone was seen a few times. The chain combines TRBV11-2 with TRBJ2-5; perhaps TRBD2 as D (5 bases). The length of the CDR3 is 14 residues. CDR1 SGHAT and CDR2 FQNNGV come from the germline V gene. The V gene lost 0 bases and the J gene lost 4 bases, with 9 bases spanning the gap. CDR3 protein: CASSLESLAETQYF. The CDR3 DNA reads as TGTGCCAGCAGCTTAGAGTCCCTAGCAGAGACCCAGTACTTC.

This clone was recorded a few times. CDR3 amino acids: CASSQVGTQGPEQYF. CDR3 sequence (DNA): TGCGCCAGCAGCCAAGTGGGGACCCAGGGGCCCGAGCAGTACTTC. The chain has TRBV4-3 and TRBJ2-7; maybe TRBD1 (6 bases). V was shortened by 1 base and J by 6 bases, with 16 bases between the two germline ends. The CDR3 consists of 15 residues. Per the germline V gene, CDR1 is LGHNA and CDR2 is YSLEER.

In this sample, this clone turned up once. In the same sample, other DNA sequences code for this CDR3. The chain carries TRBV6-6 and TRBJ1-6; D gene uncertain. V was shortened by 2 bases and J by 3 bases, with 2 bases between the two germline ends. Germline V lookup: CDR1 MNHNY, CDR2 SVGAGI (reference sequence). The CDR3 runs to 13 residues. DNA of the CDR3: TGTGCCAGCAGTTACAGCTATAATTCACCCCTCCACTTT. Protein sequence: CASSYSYNSPLHF.

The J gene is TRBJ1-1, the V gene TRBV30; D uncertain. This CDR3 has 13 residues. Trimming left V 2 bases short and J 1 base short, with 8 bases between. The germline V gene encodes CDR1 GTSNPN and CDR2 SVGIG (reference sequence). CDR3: CAWSLAPNTEAFF. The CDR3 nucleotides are TGTGCCTGGAGTCTTGCACCGAACACTGAAGCTTTCTTT.